The 9 T cell receptor beta chains in this list originate from one sample, sequenced in a study of shared clonotypes between healthy human individuals. Assay: immunoSEQ multiplex PCR; the TCRdb copy retains only in-frame clones and omits some. The data show 2 million to 2.5 million clones, approximately 94% seen once. What was sequenced was naive CD4+ T cells sorted from blood. Stated subset: CD45RA+ positively selected. These receptors were taken from a man younger than 35 in good health.

Turning to this clone: Within the sample, other DNA sequences also encode this same CDR3. The genes are TRBV5-4 and TRBJ2-5, with D tentatively TRBD2 (6 bases). Germline V CDR1 and CDR2: SGHNT, YYREEE (reference sequence). The V end was cut by 3 bases, the J end by 4 bases, with 7 bases between. The CDR3 has 12 residues. The CDR3 nucleotides are TGTGCCAGCAGCTGGGGACTAGAGACCCAGTACTTC. Amino acids: CASSWGLETQYF.

This chain connects TRBV2 to TRBJ2-1; TRBD2 aligns across 12 bases. The V gene end was trimmed by 6 bases and the J gene end by 12 bases; junction bases not matched to a gene: 3. CDR3 length: 12 amino acids. Germline CDR1 SNHLY, CDR2 FYNNEI. The CDR3 protein is CASSQTSGGQFF. The DNA of the CDR3 is TGTGCCAGCAGCCAGACTAGCGGGGGGCAGTTCTTC.

This clone was observed a handful of times. V gene TRBV19 combines with J gene TRBJ1-6; 11 bases fit TRBD1. After removal of 3 bases from V and 8 bases from J, the junction contained 3 bases not matched to a gene. CDR1 and CDR2 from the germline V gene are LNHDA and SQIVND (reference sequence). The CDR3 consists of 15 residues. The CDR3 here is CASSIGQGAYSPLHF. Written as DNA, the CDR3 is TGTGCCAGTAGTATCGGACAGGGGGCCTATTCACCCCTCCACTTT.

The chain carries TRBV11-2 and TRBJ2-3; D is ambiguous. In germline, CDR1 is SGHAT, CDR2 FQNNGV. V lost 5 bases, J lost 0 bases, and 15 bases lay in between. The CDR3 is made up of 16 amino acids. CDR3 amino acids: CASSRGPSTSTDTQYF. CDR3 bases: TGTGCCAGCAGCCGAGGACCCAGTACTAGCACAGATACGCAGTATTTT.

The CDR3 DNA sequence: TGTGCCAGCAGCTTAAGTAGCGGGGGCACCGGGGAGCTGTTTTTT. It specifies CASSLSSGGTGELFF. V gene TRBV7-3 combines with J gene TRBJ2-2; 9 bases are shared with TRBD2. Germline CDR1 SGHTA, CDR2 FQGTGA. The CDR3 runs to 15 residues. Trimming took 1 base from V and 4 from J; bases not matched to a gene: 1. Complete variable domain (other parts from reference TRBV7-3 and TRBJ2-2): GAGVSQTPSNKVTEKGKYVELRCDPISGHTALYWYRQSLGQGPEFLIYFQGTGAADDSGLPNDRFFAVRPEGSVSTLKIQRTERGDSAVYLCASSLSSGGTGELFFGEGSRLTVL.

CDR3 residues: CASSYRRLAESYEQYF. The CDR3 nucleotides are TGTGCCAGCAGTTACCGCCGACTAGCGGAGTCCTACGAGCAGTACTTC. The genes are TRBV6-6 and TRBJ2-7; 9 positions match TRBD2. V was pared by 2 bases and J by 1 base, with 6 bases of the junction left unmatched. The germline V gene encodes CDR1 MNHNY and CDR2 SVGAGI (reference sequence). The CDR3 contains 16 residues.

The chain carries TRBV27 and TRBJ1-2; no clear D. Germline V gene sequence: CDR1 MNHEY, CDR2 SMNVEV (reference sequence). The CDR3 length is 13 residues. V lost 5 bases and J lost 3, with 10 bases in between. The CDR3 DNA sequence: TGTGCCAGCAGTCGTAAAAAGGACTATGGCTACACCTTC. Residues: CASSRKKDYGYTF.

The chain recombines TRBV9 with TRBJ1-3; D unclear. The CDR3 sequence is 15 residues long. The germline CDR1 and CDR2 sequences are SGDLS and YYNGEE. Trimming shortened V by 0 bases and J by 5 bases, and 12 bases separated the two germline ends. Here the CDR3 reads CASSVEPTDRNTIYF. The CDR3 nucleotides read TGTGCCAGCAGCGTAGAGCCGACTGATCGAAACACCATATATTTT. The variable domain in full, completed from reference TRBV9 and TRBJ1-3, reads DSGVTQTPKHLITATGQRVTLRCSPRSGDLSVYWYQQSLDQGLQFLIQYYNGEERAKGNILERFSAQQFPDLHSELNLSSLELGDSALYFCASSVEPTDRNTIYFGEGSWLTVV.

The rearrangement links TRBV10-1 to TRBJ2-3, with 8 bases that match TRBD2. Germline V lookup: CDR1 WNHNN, CDR2 SYGVQD (reference sequence). Trimming at V came to 6 bases and at J to 4 bases, leaving 12 bases not matched to a gene. The CDR3 extends over 16 amino acids. The CDR3 loop is CASSNLSGSLADTQYF. The CDR3 DNA reads as TGCGCCAGCAGCAATTTAAGCGGGAGTCTTGCAGATACGCAGTATTTT.